This paragraph covers one T cell receptor beta chain sequence. Its antigen is still unknown. Trimming shortened V by 2 bases and J by 1 base, and 12 bases separated the two germline ends. The CDR3 runs to 17 residues. Germline-derived CDR1 and CDR2 are SGHTA and FQGNSA. Using its own MiXCR run on the RT-PCR reads, TCRdb lists one record per CDR3 protein. In the table there are around 710,000 distinct CDR3 sequences, approximately 14% of which are singletons. The sample belongs to a study of response to subunit inactivated influenza vaccine. Findings and limits, study-wide: That few new T cells are recruited by each seasonal influenza vaccination was the authors' suggestion.

The sequence was collected from a man between 45 and 60 years old who received an inactivated influenza vaccine. This sample comprised PBMCs from blood, obtained approximately 15 days before vaccination. The chain has TRBV7-2 and TRBJ2-6; weak D call: TRBD2 (6 bases). CDR3 region: CASSLLGGGSGANVLTF. In DNA, the CDR3 is TGTGCCAGCAGCTTATTGGGGGGAGGTTCTGGGGCCAACGTCCTGACTTTC.